Following are 12 T cell receptor beta chains from one sample sequenced in a study of shared clonotypes between healthy human individuals. Assay: immunoSEQ multiplex PCR; the TCRdb copy retains only in-frame clones and omits some. The table lists a few million clones, about 92% of them singletons. Sequencing used naive CD4+ T cells sorted from blood. Stated subset: CD45RA+ positively selected. These receptors all stem from a man between 18 and 35 years old in good health.

The chain recombines TRBV30 with TRBJ1-1; 9 bases are a match to TRBD1. The ends lost 2 bases at V and 7 bases at J; junction bases unmatched: 5. CDR1 is GTSNPN, CDR2 SVGIG, per germline (reference sequence). This CDR3 is built from 13 residues. The CDR3 nucleotides are TGTGCCTGGAGTCGAGACAGGGGGAATGAAGCTTTCTTT. Protein product: CAWSRDRGNEAFF.

The gene calls are TRBV2 and TRBJ1-6; the D is unclear. Trimming shortened V by 4 bases and J by 4 bases, and 11 bases separated the two germline ends. CDR1 is SNHLY, CDR2 FYNNEI, per germline. The CDR3 covers 15 residues. The DNA of the CDR3 is TGTGCCAGCAGTGGAAAGGGAAATTATAATTCACCCCTCCACTTT. Its translation: CASSGKGNYNSPLHF.

This chain joins TRBV5-4 and TRBJ1-1, with unresolved D. The CDR3 loop spans 15 amino acids. Germline values: CDR1 SGHNT, CDR2 YYREEE (reference sequence). V was cut by 0 bases and J by 0 bases, with 9 bases left in between. CDR3 in amino acids: CASSLEPSVNTEAFF. For the CDR3, the DNA is TGTGCCAGCAGCTTGGAACCGTCGGTGAACACTGAAGCTTTCTTT.

This chain uses TRBV7-2 with TRBJ2-7, with 8 bases matching TRBD1. The CDR3 length is 16 residues. V was clipped by 5 bases and J by 5 bases; unmatched bases: 14. CDR1 SGHTA and CDR2 FQGNSA come from the germline V gene. The CDR3 DNA sequence: TGTGCCAGCAGCCCAATGGCGGGACAGGTTAAGCACGAGCAGTACTTC. Translation gives CASSPMAGQVKHEQYF.

The V and J genes are TRBV28 and TRBJ2-7, with TRBD1 matching 7 bases. The CDR3 runs 15 residues. CDR1 is MDHEN and CDR2 is SYDVKM in the germline V gene. V trimming: 3 bases; J trimming: 2 bases; junction bases outside the gene matches: 7. In DNA, the CDR3 is TGTGCCAGCAGTTTTATGACAGGGCTTCCCTACGAGCAGTACTTC. It is translated as CASSFMTGLPYEQYF.

The CDR3 reads CASSLASEKLFF. Written as DNA, the CDR3 is TGTGCCAGCAGCTTAGCGAGTGAAAAACTGTTTTTT. The chain carries TRBV11-2 and TRBJ1-4; unclear D gene. V lost 1 base and J 7 bases, leaving 4 bases between the germline ends. The CDR3 contains 12 residues. CDR1 and CDR2 from the germline V gene are SGHAT and FQNNGV.

On this clone itself: Germline is not matched at one junction end, which may reflect a read error. The same CDR3 can be traced to other DNA sequences in this sample. The rearrangement joins TRBV20-1 to TRBJ2-7; perhaps TRBD2 as D (5 bases). The CDR3 extends over 11 amino acids. CDR1 is DFQATT and CDR2 is SNEGSKA in the germline V gene (reference sequence). This CDR3 is CSARGSYEQYF. The CDR3 bases are TGCAGTGCAAGAGGGTCTTACGAGCAGTACTTC.

This clone appeared a few times. The chain couples TRBV13 to TRBJ1-1; 7 bases are a match to TRBD1. The germline CDR1 and CDR2 sequences are PRHDT and FYEKMQ (reference sequence). The CDR3 is 14 residues long. V lost 6 bases, J lost 5 bases, and 9 bases stayed unmatched. The CDR3 DNA sequence: TGTGCCAGCAGTCGGGACAGCTCCCCAACTGAAGCTTTCTTT. Amino acids: CASSRDSSPTEAFF.

The chain recombines TRBV9 with TRBJ2-5, with 11 bases that match TRBD2. The V segment lost 3 bases and the J segment 5 bases; nucleotides outside the gene matches: 12. This CDR3 is 17 amino acids long. The germline V gene encodes CDR1 SGDLS and CDR2 YYNGEE. CDR3 protein: CASSAPKLAGAGETQYF. CDR3 coding DNA: TGTGCCAGCAGCGCCCCGAAACTAGCGGGAGCTGGGGAGACCCAGTACTTC.

This clone was detected a few times. This chain connects TRBV19 to TRBJ1-6; D unclear. This CDR3 is built from 16 residues. Trimming took 3 bases from V and 6 from J, leaving 15 bases between them. Germline V gene sequence: CDR1 LNHDA, CDR2 SQIVND (reference sequence). The CDR3 protein is CASSIGPSAGNSPLHF. The CDR3 coding sequence is TGTGCCAGTAGTATCGGACCCTCCGCCGGTAATTCACCCCTCCACTTT.

The chain joins TRBV4-1 to TRBJ2-2, with 12 bases identical to TRBD2. The trim removed 4 bases at V and 2 bases at J, leaving 5 bases unmatched. The CDR3 is made up of 17 amino acids. Germline V CDR1 and CDR2: MGHRA, YSYEKL. This CDR3 reads CASSRTSGGLNTGELFF. The CDR3, as DNA: TGCGCCAGCAGCCGCACTAGCGGGGGGCTAAACACCGGGGAGCTGTTTTTT.

This chain connects TRBV30 to TRBJ2-7; a weak D match, TRBD2 (5 bases). V lost 2 bases and J lost 1, with 15 bases in between. Germline loops: CDR1 GTSNPN, CDR2 SVGIG (reference sequence). This CDR3 contains 15 residues. The CDR3 DNA sequence: TGTGCCTGGAGTATAGGCCTGGGGAGTTCCTACGAGCAGTACTTC. It yields the protein CAWSIGLGSSYEQYF.